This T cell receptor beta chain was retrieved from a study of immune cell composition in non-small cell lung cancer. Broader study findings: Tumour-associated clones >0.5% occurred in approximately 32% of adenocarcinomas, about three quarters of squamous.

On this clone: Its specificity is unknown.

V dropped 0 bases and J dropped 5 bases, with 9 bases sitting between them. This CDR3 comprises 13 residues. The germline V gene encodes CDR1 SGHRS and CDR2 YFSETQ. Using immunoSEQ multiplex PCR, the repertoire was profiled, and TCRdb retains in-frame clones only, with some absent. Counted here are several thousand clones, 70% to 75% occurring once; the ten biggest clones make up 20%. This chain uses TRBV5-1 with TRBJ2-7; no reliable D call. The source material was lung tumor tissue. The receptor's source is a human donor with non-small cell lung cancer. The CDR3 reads CASSLGKAHEQYF. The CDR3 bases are TGCGCCAGCAGCTTGGGGAAGGCCCACGAGCAGTACTTC.